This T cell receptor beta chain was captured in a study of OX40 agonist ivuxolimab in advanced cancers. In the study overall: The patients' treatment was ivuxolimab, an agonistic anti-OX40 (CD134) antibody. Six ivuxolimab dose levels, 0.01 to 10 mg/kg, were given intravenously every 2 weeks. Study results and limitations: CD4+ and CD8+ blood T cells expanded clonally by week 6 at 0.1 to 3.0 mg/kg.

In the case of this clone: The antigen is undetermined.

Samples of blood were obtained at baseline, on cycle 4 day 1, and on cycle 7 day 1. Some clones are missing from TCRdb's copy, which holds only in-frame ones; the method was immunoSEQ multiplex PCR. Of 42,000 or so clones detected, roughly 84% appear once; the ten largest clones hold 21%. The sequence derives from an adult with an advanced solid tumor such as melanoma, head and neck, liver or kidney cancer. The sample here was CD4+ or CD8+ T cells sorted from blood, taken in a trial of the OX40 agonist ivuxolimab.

As DNA, the CDR3 is TGTGCCAGTAGCCTGGACAACTCCTACGAGCAGTACTTC. It codes for CASSLDNSYEQYF. This chain joins TRBV19 and TRBJ2-7, with TRBD1 as a possible D gene (5 bases). From germline, CDR1 is LNHDA and CDR2 SQIVND (reference sequence). V lost 6 bases and J lost 0, with 9 bases in between. The CDR3 is 13 residues long.